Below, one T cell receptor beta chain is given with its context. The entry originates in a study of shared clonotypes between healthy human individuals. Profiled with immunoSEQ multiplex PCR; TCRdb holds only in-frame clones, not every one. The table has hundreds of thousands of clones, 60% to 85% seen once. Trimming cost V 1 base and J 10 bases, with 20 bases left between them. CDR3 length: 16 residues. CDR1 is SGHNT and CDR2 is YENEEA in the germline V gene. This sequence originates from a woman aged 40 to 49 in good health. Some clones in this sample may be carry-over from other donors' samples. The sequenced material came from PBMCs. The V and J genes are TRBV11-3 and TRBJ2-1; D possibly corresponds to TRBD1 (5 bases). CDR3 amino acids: CASSLGLGAEGREQFF. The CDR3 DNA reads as TGTGCCAGCAGCTTAGGCCTTGGGGCGGAAGGTAGGGAGCAGTTCTTC.